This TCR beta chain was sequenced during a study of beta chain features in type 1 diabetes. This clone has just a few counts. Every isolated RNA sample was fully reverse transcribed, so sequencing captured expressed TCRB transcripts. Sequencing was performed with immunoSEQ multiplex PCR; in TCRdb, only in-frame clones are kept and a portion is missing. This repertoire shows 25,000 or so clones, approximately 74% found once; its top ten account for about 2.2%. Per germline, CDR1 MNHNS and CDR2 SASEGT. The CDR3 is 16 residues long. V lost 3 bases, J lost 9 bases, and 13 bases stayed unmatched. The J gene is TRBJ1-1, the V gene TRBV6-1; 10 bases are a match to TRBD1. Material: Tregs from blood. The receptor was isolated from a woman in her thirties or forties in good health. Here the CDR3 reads CASSETATGGLIKAFF. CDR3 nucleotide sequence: TGTGCCAGCAGTGAGACCGCGACAGGGGGCTTGATCAAAGCTTTCTTT.